This T cell receptor beta chain was recorded in a study of memory CD4+ T cells and cytomegalovirus serostatus (dated by TCRdb to between 2018 and 2021). General notes on the study: The cohort comprised 35 or so healthy Belgian adults, 9 CMV seropositive and about 25 CMV seronegative. To replicate a published TCR-based CMV serostatus classifier, the study sequenced CD4+ memory TCRbeta repertoires from a Belgian cohort whose cytomegalovirus serostatus was known.

Single viable CD3+CD4+CD8-CD45RO+ cells were sorted as memory CD4+ T cells on a FACSAria II. To determine CMV serostatus, a Roche Elecsys assay was used that detects serum IgG against CMV pp150, pp28, p38 and p52. Once the samples were thawed, total CD4+ T cells were enriched through positive selection using CD4 magnetic microbeads. Samples originated from another study that specifically interrogated the CD4+ T cell memory repertoire. Following standard operating procedures, peripheral blood mononuclear cells were isolated and cryopreserved, while serum was kept at -80 degrees C. The staining used CD3-PerCP (BW264/56), CD4-APC (RPA-T4), CD45RO-PE (UCHT1) and CD8-Pacific Orange (3B5) antibodies, and Sytox blue was used to exclude non-viable cells. On the study overall, not on this receptor specifically: Among the 160 or so previously reported CMV-associated TCRbeta sequences, some 70 showed up in the CD4+ memory repertoires, with each one found in between one and five individuals. On the Belgian cohort, the classifier based on the original framework reached a median bootstrapped AUC of approximately 0.95, with a 95% CI of 0.76-1.00. Unlike the original study, which covered naive and memory CD4+ and CD8+ populations, the Belgian study sequenced only CD4+CD45RO+ memory cells. Results were interpreted as suggesting that the CMV-associated TCR signature is largely present in the CD4+ memory repertoire. For CMV serostatus prediction, a median bootstrapped AUC of about 0.95 was reached with the original framework, and a median bootstrapped AUC of approximately 0.9 was reached with a US-trained random forest.

About this clone: Its antigen specificity is not known. Base qualities are not provided; no much larger clone lies one nucleotide away.

CDR1 and CDR2 are drawn from the germline V gene (reference sequence): LNHDA, SQIVND. The CDR3 runs 15 amino acids, cysteine and phenylalanine included. CDR3 DNA is the only sequence kept; it has 45 bases, read in frame from the first base. The Quick-DNA Microprep Kit was used to extract genomic DNA from the sorted cells. Amplification of TCRbeta DNA was done with the immunoSEQ hsTCRbeta kit, following the protocol from the manufacturer. TCRbeta libraries were sequenced on an Illumina MiSeq instrument. From the authors' description of their analysis: Removing out-of-frame sequences left fewer than 2.5 million distinct TCRbeta sequences, an average of around 67,000 per individual. Each individual was scored by the count of 150 or so previously reported CMV-associated TCRbeta sequences and the total productive distinct TCRbeta count. A beta-binomial model was reimplemented in Python, and random forests from scikit-learn, run with default parameters, were trained on data from the US cohort. Classifier performance on the Belgian cohort was summarized as median AUC with percentile confidence intervals calculated over 10,000 bootstrap iterations. In TCRdb, the immuneACCESS table is reduced to in-frame sequences with V and J assigned. These tables do not hold every clone; where another copy was compared, an unresolved V gene accounts for under half, and the others remain unexplained. V and J calls plus clone size are reproduced from that table; the DNA served to infer D and trimming. A total of 40,000 to 55,000 clones appear in this sample, approximately 74% of them only once. In total, the top ten clones hold 0.9% to 1.5% of the sample.

The origin of this receptor is an adult in good health and CMV-seropositive. Sequencing was performed on memory CD4+ T cells from blood. This receptor chain uses TRBV19 and TRBJ2-6; 5 matching bases give a weak D call of TRBD2. The CDR3 region has the sequence CASGARGTGANVLTF. The sequenced DNA is TGTGCTTCCGGAGCCAGAGGGACTGGGGCCAACGTCCTGACTTTC.